This TCR beta chain is from a study of blood T cell repertoires in COVID-19. Turning to the study itself: Collection of acute and convalescent COVID-19 samples took place in the United States, Italy and Spain. Sources were T cells, B-cell-depleted T cells, or PBMCs; the material itself was cDNA or gDNA.

The CDR3 extends over 15 amino acids. Germline loops: CDR1 SEHNR, CDR2 FQNEAQ (reference sequence). V lost 3 bases, J lost 5 bases, and 7 bases stayed unmatched. Original processing notes: Reference gene primer amplification in the assay estimated nucleated cell counts. Measured with immunoSEQ multiplex PCR; TCRdb has only the in-frame clones, and not every one. The D gene and trimming were derived from the DNA, and the V and J assignments and clone size from that table. This sample has almost 200,000 clones, with approximately 87% found just once. What was sequenced was peripheral blood. The chain combines TRBV7-9 with TRBJ2-7; TRBD2 aligns across 10 bases. The sequence was collected from a woman aged 70 to 79 with acute or convalescent COVID-19. The CDR3 sequence is CASSLPGLAINEQYF. Written as DNA, the CDR3 is TGTGCCAGCAGCTTGCCGGGACTAGCGATAAACGAGCAGTACTTC.